This section outlines one T cell receptor (beta chain) sequence together with its context. This CDR3 is built from 15 residues. Trimming took 5 bases from V and 6 from J; bases not matched to a gene: 7. This sample is part of a study of T cells after yellow fever vaccination. Making TCR cDNA involved 5'RACE template switching, which added UMIs and a universal primer site. TCRdb reprocessed the 5' RACE reads with MiXCR, giving one entry per CDR3 protein. The sample includes about 170,000 distinct CDR3 sequences, approximately 10% seen only once; the top ten take 36%. Sequencing was performed on CD8+ T cells sorted from PBMCs, taken 15 days after the yellow fever booster vaccination. The receptor was isolated from a man aged 18 to 29 who received the YFV17D yellow fever vaccine. The chain has TRBV12-3 or TRBV12-4 and TRBJ1-5; TRBD1 matches at 10 bases. In nucleotides, the CDR3 is TGTGCCAGCAGTAGGACAGGGGGGATTACTCAGCCCCAGCATTTT. Protein product: CASSRTGGITQPQHF.